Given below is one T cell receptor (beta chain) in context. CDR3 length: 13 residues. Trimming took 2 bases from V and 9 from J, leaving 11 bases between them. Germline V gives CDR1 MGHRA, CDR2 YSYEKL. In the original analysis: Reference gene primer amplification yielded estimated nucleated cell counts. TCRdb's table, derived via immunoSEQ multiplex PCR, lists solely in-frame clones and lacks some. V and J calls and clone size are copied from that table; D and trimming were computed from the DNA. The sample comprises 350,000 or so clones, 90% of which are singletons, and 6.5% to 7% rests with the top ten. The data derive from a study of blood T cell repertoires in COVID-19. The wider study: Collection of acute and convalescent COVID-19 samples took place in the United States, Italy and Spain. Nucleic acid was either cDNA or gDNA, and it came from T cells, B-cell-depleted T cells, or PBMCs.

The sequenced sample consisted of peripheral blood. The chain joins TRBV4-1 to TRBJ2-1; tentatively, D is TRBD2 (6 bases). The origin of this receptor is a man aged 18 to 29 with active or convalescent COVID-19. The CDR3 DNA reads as TGCGCCAGCAGCCAACGACTAGGCGGTGAGCAGTTCTTC. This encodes CASSQRLGGEQFF.